A selection of T cell receptor beta chains follows, all from one sample in a study of cytomegalovirus exposure and HLA in healthy donors. Sequencing was performed with immunoSEQ multiplex PCR; in TCRdb, only in-frame clones are kept and a portion is missing. The repertoire has 65,000 to 70,000 clones, 90% to 95% of them found once; the top ten carry 2.5% to 3.5%. The sample comprised PBMCs. The receptors shown here come from a man between 18 and 35 years old in good health and CMV-seronegative. Both conserved end residues are trimmed from each CDR3. The order of the fields is J gene, clone size, V gene, CDR3 protein. Expanded clones get a size class; other rows say once, few or many, or leave the size out.

TRBJ1-5	-	TRBV5-6	ASSLKDLNSNQPQH
TRBJ1-2	-	TRBV7-2	ASSLVQGAGGYT
TRBJ1-4	-	TRBV5-4	ASSLRSQGDEKLF
TRBJ2-3	-	TRBV7-2	ASTFLALTDTQY
TRBJ2-7	-	TRBV6-5	ASSYFRTGGYEQY
TRBJ2-7	-	TRBV27	ASSRQGRYEQY
TRBJ2-7	-	TRBV6-1	ASSRPGQGIYEQY
TRBJ2-1	-	TRBV6-1	ASSTRELDEQF
TRBJ2-2	-	TRBV27	ASSRGQENTGELF
TRBJ1-3	-	TRBV19	ASRVGAGNTIY
TRBJ2-1	-	TRBV6-9	ASSYSGTSGTSYNEQF
TRBJ1-3	once	TRBV5-6	ASSHRGLVSGNTIY
TRBJ1-4	-	TRBV11-2	ASSPGTGGEKLF
TRBJ2-2	-	TRBV7-2	ASSLAGNRELF
TRBJ2-3	-	TRBV11-2	ASSAEEGYTQY
TRBJ2-2	-	TRBV5-1	ASSLIYYKNTGELF
TRBJ2-3	-	TRBV5-1	ASGYRTSVPDTQY
TRBJ2-7	-	TRBV6-5	ATYAPGQGWGEQY
TRBJ2-1	once	TRBV13	ASQLLAGVSYNEQF
TRBJ2-1	-	TRBV10-3	AISDQEREMDEQF
TRBJ2-7	-	TRBV7-2	ASTPGQSSYEQY
TRBJ2-3	once	TRBV4-3	ASSQGDRLTDTQY
TRBJ2-5	-	TRBV6-5	ASSYGAGDRGTQY
TRBJ2-7	-	TRBV27	ASSLDPGLSYEQY
TRBJ2-5	-	TRBV28	ASSSTGTEETQY
TRBJ2-3	medium-sized	TRBV6-4	ASSEGQGHTDTQY
TRBJ2-3	once	TRBV4-3	ASSQAGTSYTDTQY
TRBJ1-2	-	TRBV28	ASSQGQHMGGYT
TRBJ1-2	-	TRBV7-2	ASTGITGNYGYT
TRBJ2-6	-	TRBV7-9	ASRVASGANVLT
TRBJ1-2	-	TRBV15	ATSRDQGYGYT
TRBJ1-1	-	TRBV28	ASSRHSNWNTEAF